Presented here are 8 T cell receptor beta chains from one specimen sequenced in a study of blood T cell repertoires in COVID-19. TCRdb's table, derived via immunoSEQ multiplex PCR, lists solely in-frame clones and lacks some. This table has about 400,000 clones, around 90% appearing once. The specimen was PBMCs or T cells enriched from blood (not recorded which). The source is a woman aged 40-49 years with acute COVID-19.

V is TRBV7-9 and J is TRBJ2-6, with TRBD1 identical over 7 bases. From germline, CDR1 is SEHNR and CDR2 FQNEAQ (reference sequence). The ends lost 1 base at V and 0 bases at J; junction bases unmatched: 0. The length of the CDR3 is 16 residues. This CDR3 is CASSLGDSSGANVLTF. For the CDR3, the DNA is TGTGCCAGCAGCTTAGGGGACAGCTCTGGGGCCAACGTCCTGACTTTC.

V usage is TRBV5-1 and J usage is TRBJ1-2, with D tentatively TRBD1 (5 bases). V lost 1 base, J lost 8 bases, and 12 bases lay in between. CDR1 and CDR2 from the germline V gene are SGHRS and YFSETQ. The CDR3 has 13 residues. CDR3 nucleotides: TGCGCCAGCAGCTTGAGTGGGGGGAAGGGCTACACCTTC. Translated, it gives CASSLSGGKGYTF.

Notes on this clone: At the DNA level, this CDR3 is encoded by other sequences in the same sample as well. The rearrangement joins TRBV5-1 to TRBJ2-3; D remains unclear. The CDR3 is made up of 14 amino acids. Trimming took 0 bases from V and 2 from J, leaving 7 bases between them. Germline V gene sequence: CDR1 SGHRS, CDR2 YFSETQ. The DNA of the CDR3 is TGCGCCAGCAGCTTGGCAGGATCCACAGATACGCAGTATTTT. Residues: CASSLAGSTDTQYF. The whole variable domain, filled in from reference TRBV5-1 and TRBJ2-3, reads KAGVTQTPRYLIKTRGQQVTLSCSPISGHRSVSWYQQTPGQGLQFLFEYFSETQRNKGNFPGRFSGRQFSNSRSEMNVSTLELGDSALYLCASSLAGSTDTQYFGPGTRLTVL.

The rearrangement joins TRBV20-1 to TRBJ2-3; no definite D call. Germline assignment: CDR1 DFQATT and CDR2 SNEGSKA (reference sequence). This CDR3 comprises 13 residues. Deletions cut 3 bases from V and 0 bases from J, with 7 bases between. The CDR3 region is CSASVESTDTQYF. CDR3 bases: TGCAGTGCTAGTGTAGAAAGCACAGATACGCAGTATTTT.

The chain uses TRBV30 and TRBJ1-6; tentatively, D is TRBD1 (5 bases). The CDR3 loop spans 14 amino acids. Trimming pared 0 bases from V and 7 bases from J, leaving 10 bases between. The germline V gene encodes CDR1 GTSNPN and CDR2 SVGIG (reference sequence). DNA of the CDR3: TGTGCCTGGAGTGTATTCCGACAGAATTCACCCCTCCACTTT. It is translated as CAWSVFRQNSPLHF.

The chain joins TRBV4-2 to TRBJ2-3, with 12 nucleotides matching TRBD2. Germline V gene lookup returns CDR1 LGHNA and CDR2 YNFKEQ. This CDR3 spans 19 amino acids. Losses at the gene ends were 1 base for V and 5 bases for J; bases not matched to a gene: 13. The CDR3 region is CASSQAGLAGIGEQDTQYF. The CDR3 DNA is TGTGCCAGCAGCCAAGCGGGACTAGCGGGTATAGGTGAACAAGATACGCAGTATTTT.

This rearrangement joins TRBV7-9 to TRBJ2-7; TRBD1 agrees at 7 bases. CDR1 is SEHNR and CDR2 is FQNEAQ in the germline V gene (reference sequence). Trimming at V came to 4 bases and at J to 5 bases, leaving 5 bases not matched to a gene. This CDR3 is 13 amino acids long. The CDR3 DNA is TGTGCCAGCAGCTCCGGGACAGTCCACGAGCAGTACTTC. Its translation: CASSSGTVHEQYF.

This clone was observed once. CDR3 coding DNA: TGTGCCAGCTCACCCCTTCCCACAGATACGCAGTATTTT. Translating it yields CASSPLPTDTQYF. V and J are TRBV18 and TRBJ2-3; D call uncertain. CDR1 KGHSH and CDR2 LQKENI come from the germline V gene. V lost 3 bases and J lost 2, with 6 bases in between. The CDR3 has 13 residues.